The 32 T cell receptor beta chains given below trace back to one sample, sequenced in a study of blood T cell repertoires in COVID-19. TCRdb keeps only in-frame clones here, not all; method: immunoSEQ multiplex PCR. The repertoire holds about 430,000 clones, with over 85% as singletons. Sequencing input: peripheral blood. These receptors originate from a man aged 18 to 30 with COVID-19, enrolled during active disease.

This sequence joins TRBV11-2 and TRBJ2-3; 9 nucleotides line up with TRBD2. Trimming at V came to 2 bases and at J to 4 bases, leaving 4 bases not matched to a gene. Germline CDR1 is SGHAT and CDR2 is FQNNGV. The CDR3 extends over 15 amino acids. This CDR3 is CASSLLAGKADTQYF. The CDR3 DNA is TGTGCCAGCAGCTTACTAGCGGGGAAAGCAGATACGCAGTATTTT.

The rearrangement joins TRBV27 to TRBJ2-1; 9 nucleotides agree with TRBD1. V was pared by 5 bases and J by 6 bases, with 8 bases of the junction left unmatched. The CDR3 runs 15 residues. Germline V lookup: CDR1 MNHEY, CDR2 SMNVEV (reference sequence). The CDR3 DNA sequence: TGTGCCAGCAGTCCAGCGGGACAGGGTAGCAATGAGCAGTTCTTC. Translation gives CASSPAGQGSNEQFF.

V usage is TRBV11-3 and J usage is TRBJ2-5, with D maybe TRBD1 (6 bases). Between the trimmed V and J ends, which lost 1 base and 2 bases, there was a span of 11 bases. The V gene's germline CDR1 is SGHNT and CDR2 YENEEA. This CDR3 comprises 15 residues. DNA for the CDR3: TGTGCCAGCAGCTTAGGGCGGACAGATCAAGAGACCCAGTACTTC. Residues: CASSLGRTDQETQYF.

The table lists this clone with a count of one. The chain recombines TRBV27 with TRBJ2-7; 13 positions match TRBD2. V lost 6 bases and J lost 2; bases outside the gene matches: 7. Germline V gene lookup returns CDR1 MNHEY and CDR2 SMNVEV (reference sequence). The CDR3 contains 16 residues. CDR3 nucleotides: TGTGCCAGCAGCTCGAAAGGACTAGCGGGGGCCTACGAGCAGTACTTC. It codes for CASSSKGLAGAYEQYF.

In this sample, this clone turned up once. The chain combines TRBV7-8 with TRBJ2-2, with 10 bases that match TRBD1. The CDR3 covers 16 residues. Unmatched junction bases numbered 6, after V lost 5 bases and J lost 3 bases. Looked up from germline, CDR1 is SGHVS and CDR2 is FQNEAQ. The CDR3 loop reads CASSGQGEIDTGELFF. Here the CDR3 DNA reads TGTGCCAGCAGCGGACAGGGGGAAATCGACACCGGGGAGCTGTTTTTT.

The genes are TRBV6-1 and TRBJ2-7, with D perhaps TRBD1 (5 bases). This CDR3 is built from 13 residues. CDR1 is MNHNS, CDR2 SASEGT, per germline. The V end was cut by 3 bases, the J end by 0 bases, with 6 bases between. CDR3 sequence (DNA): TGTGCCAGCAGTGACAGGGTCTCCTACGAGCAGTACTTC. It is translated as CASSDRVSYEQYF.

The rearrangement uses TRBV5-1 and TRBJ2-5; 7 nucleotides match TRBD1. V gave up 4 bases and J gave up 2 bases; unmatched junction bases: 5. The CDR3 is 14 amino acids. CDR1 and CDR2 from the germline V gene are SGHRS and YFSETQ. The CDR3 region has the DNA TGCGCCAGCAGCGATAACAGGGGTCAAGAGACCCAGTACTTC. It translates to CASSDNRGQETQYF.

The chain recombines TRBV6-5 with TRBJ1-5; no firm D call. Looked up from germline, CDR1 is MNHEY and CDR2 is SVGAGI. With 2 bases removed from V and 2 bases from J, the gap between germline ends came to 7 bases. This CDR3 comprises 14 residues. CDR3 nucleotides: TGTGCCAGCAGTTACCGACGGGGCAATCAGCCCCAGCATTTT. This translates into CASSYRRGNQPQHF.

J is TRBJ2-1 and V is TRBV5-4; TRBD1 agrees at 9 bases. The V and J ends lost 3 bases and 7 bases, in that order; junction bases with no gene match: 8. This CDR3 is built from 15 residues. Germline loops: CDR1 SGHNT, CDR2 YYREEE (reference sequence). CDR3 sequence reads: CASSSGTGSFNEQFF. The CDR3 DNA follows: TGTGCCAGCAGCTCCGGGACAGGGTCGTTTAATGAGCAGTTCTTC.

V usage is TRBV4-1 and J usage is TRBJ2-5; 8 bases line up with TRBD2. CDR1 is MGHRA and CDR2 is YSYEKL in the germline V gene. The J segment lost 2 bases and the V segment lost 3 bases, leaving 5 bases of the junction unmatched. This CDR3 comprises 15 residues. CDR3 DNA: TGCGCCAGCAGCCATGGGACTAGTACTCAAGAGACCCAGTACTTC. It is translated as CASSHGTSTQETQYF.

This clone was counted only a few times. This chain links TRBV30 with TRBJ1-4; TRBD1 aligns across 10 bases. V lost 3 bases, J lost 8 bases, and 6 bases stayed unmatched. Looked up from germline, CDR1 is GTSNPN and CDR2 is SVGIG (reference sequence). This CDR3 has 14 residues. The DNA for the CDR3 is TGTGCCTGGAGCGGGACAGGGGCTAGAGAAAAACTGTTTTTT. This codes for CAWSGTGAREKLFF.

V gene TRBV6-6 combines with J gene TRBJ1-1, with TRBD1 as a possible D gene (6 bases). The CDR3 totals 14 residues. Trimming left V 2 bases short and J 4 bases short, with 11 bases between. Germline lookup yields CDR1 MNHNY and CDR2 SVGAGI (reference sequence). As DNA, the CDR3 is TGTGCCAGCAGTTACAACACAGGGCTCACTGAAGCTTTCTTT. It translates to CASSYNTGLTEAFF.

The chain employs TRBV5-1 and TRBJ2-2, with D possibly matching TRBD1 (5 bases). The CDR3 contains 15 residues. Trimming left V 0 bases short and J 3 bases short, with 9 bases between. The germline V gene has CDR1 SGHRS and CDR2 YFSETQ. The chain's CDR3 is CASSLDRGDTGELFF. The CDR3 nucleotides are TGCGCCAGCAGCTTGGATAGGGGCGACACCGGGGAGCTGTTTTTT.

Only a few counts were recorded for this clone. Other DNA sequences from this sample encode an identical CDR3 as well. As DNA, the CDR3 is TGTGCCAGTAGTATATCAGGGGGCTTAAACACTGAAGCTTTCTTT. Translation gives CASSISGGLNTEAFF. This chain links TRBV19 with TRBJ1-1; 8 bases agree with TRBD1. J was trimmed by 2 bases and V by 2 bases; bases with no gene match: 4. Germline V gene sequence: CDR1 LNHDA, CDR2 SQIVND (reference sequence). The length of the CDR3 is 15 residues.

The rearrangement joins TRBV3-1 (or the pseudogene TRBV3-2) to TRBJ2-5; D may be TRBD2 (6 bases). CDR1 is LGHDT and CDR2 is YNNKEL in the germline V gene (reference sequence). This CDR3 has 15 amino acids. V was pared by 0 bases and J by 6 bases, with 14 bases between. CDR3 residues: CASSQERRATKTQYF. The CDR3 DNA is TGTGCCAGCAGCCAAGAACGGAGGGCTACAAAGACCCAGTACTTC.

This clone was seen just once. This sequence joins TRBV19 and TRBJ1-2; TRBD1 aligns across 9 bases. The CDR3 extends over 14 amino acids. Trimming took 3 bases from V and 4 from J; bases not matched to a gene: 3. The germline V gene encodes CDR1 LNHDA and CDR2 SQIVND (reference sequence). This CDR3 reads CASSMGTGFYGYTF. CDR3 nucleotides: TGTGCCAGTAGTATGGGGACAGGGTTCTATGGCTACACCTTC. Full variable domain (remainder filled in from reference TRBV19 and TRBJ1-2): DGGITQSPKYLFRKEGQNVTLSCEQNLNHDAMYWYRQDPGQGLRLIYYSQIVNDFQKGDIAEGYSVSREKKESFPLTVTSAQKNPTAFYLCASSMGTGFYGYTFGSGTRLTVV.

The chain recombines TRBV7-9 with TRBJ1-1; tentatively, D is TRBD1 (5 bases). The CDR3 is 12 amino acids. Germline V gives CDR1 SEHNR, CDR2 FQNEAQ (reference sequence). V was trimmed by 10 bases and J by 0 bases, leaving 9 bases between them. The CDR3 nucleotides are TGTGCCACCCAGGGTTTGAACACTGAAGCTTTCTTT. This translates into CATQGLNTEAFF.

The chain carries TRBV7-9 and TRBJ2-5, with 10 bases that match TRBD1. CDR1 is SEHNR, CDR2 FQNEAQ, per germline (reference sequence). The CDR3 is made up of 15 amino acids. The V segment lost 4 bases and the J segment 3 bases; nucleotides outside the gene matches: 5. CDR3 DNA sequence: TGTGCCAGCAGCTCAGCCGGGACAGGGGAAGAGACCCAGTACTTC. Amino acid sequence: CASSSAGTGEETQYF. The whole variable domain, remainder taken from reference TRBV7-9 and TRBJ2-5, is DTGVSQNPRHKITKRGQNVTFRCDPISEHNRLYWYRQTLGQGPEFLTYFQNEAQLEKSRLLSDRFSAERPKGSFSTLEIQRTEQGDSAMYLCASSSAGTGEETQYFGPGTRLLVL.

This rearrangement joins TRBV7-9 to TRBJ1-5; D is unclear. Between the trimmed V and J ends, which lost 3 bases and 6 bases, there was a span of 6 bases. The length of the CDR3 is 12 residues. Per germline, CDR1 SEHNR and CDR2 FQNEAQ (reference sequence). This CDR3 reads CASSFTSQPQHF. The CDR3 nucleotides are TGTGCCAGCAGCTTCACTAGTCAGCCCCAGCATTTT.

The chain couples TRBV3-1 (or the pseudogene TRBV3-2) to TRBJ2-1; 8 bases agree with TRBD2. The germline gives CDR1 LGHDT, CDR2 YNNKEL (reference sequence). The trim removed 4 bases at V and 2 bases at J, leaving 4 bases unmatched. CDR3 length: 15 amino acids. The CDR3 loop is CASSPAGGTYNEQFF. The CDR3 nucleotides are TGTGCCAGCAGCCCGGCGGGGGGAACCTACAATGAGCAGTTCTTC.

The rearrangement links TRBV18 to TRBJ2-1; D gene ambiguous. The germline V gene has CDR1 KGHSH and CDR2 LQKENI. Trimming stripped 6 bases from V and 8 bases from J, with 14 bases between. The CDR3 totals 13 residues. The chain's CDR3 is CASSPFLVDEQFF. CDR3 DNA: TGTGCCAGCTCCCCTTTTCTCGTCGATGAGCAGTTCTTC.

The gene calls are TRBV5-8 and TRBJ2-6; perhaps TRBD1 as D (6 bases). CDR3 length equals 16 residues. Trimming removed 0 bases at V and 4 bases at J, with 11 bases between. CDR1 and CDR2 (germline): SGHTS, YDEGEE. CDR3 DNA: TGTGCCAGCAGCTTGGCAGGGGTTACCGGGGCCAACGTCCTGACTTTC. Protein product: CASSLAGVTGANVLTF.

This rearrangement joins TRBV2 to TRBJ2-3; weak D call: TRBD1 (5 bases). CDR1 is SNHLY, CDR2 FYNNEI, per germline. CDR3 length: 13 residues. V was trimmed by 7 bases and J by 4 bases, leaving 12 bases between them. CDR3 sequence (DNA): TGTGCCAGCACCGGCAGGGATGCAGATACGCAGTATTTT. This sequence encodes CASTGRDADTQYF. Combining the CDR3 with reference TRBV2 and TRBJ2-3 gives the whole variable domain EPEVTQTPSHQVTQMGQEVILRCVPISNHLYFYWYRQILGQKVEFLVSFYNNEISEKSEIFDDQFSVERPDGSNFTLKIRSTKLEDSAMYFCASTGRDADTQYFGPGTRLTVL.

This clone was observed a single time. The chain links TRBV11-1 to TRBJ2-1; 12 nucleotides line up with TRBD2. Per the germline V gene, CDR1 is SGHAT and CDR2 is FQDESV (reference sequence). V dropped 1 base and J dropped 7; count of bases not matched to a gene: 5. CDR3 length: 16 residues. The CDR3 sequence: CASSLERLAGVNEQFF. CDR3 bases: TGTGCCAGCAGCTTAGAACGACTAGCGGGAGTTAATGAGCAGTTCTTC.

The chain combines TRBV20-1 with TRBJ1-1; tentatively, D is TRBD1 (5 bases). The CDR3 loop spans 13 amino acids. Looked up from germline, CDR1 is DFQATT and CDR2 is SNEGSKA (reference sequence). Trimming cost V 3 bases and J 1 base, with 9 bases left between them. The CDR3 DNA follows: TGCAGTGCTAGTGACAGTCCGAACACTGAAGCTTTCTTT. Encoded protein: CSASDSPNTEAFF.

The rearrangement links TRBV11-2 to TRBJ2-5; 12 bases align to TRBD1. The CDR3 is 16 residues long. CDR1 is SGHAT, CDR2 FQNNGV, per germline. The junction had 8 bases not matched to a gene; V was cut back by 4 bases and J by 5 bases. The CDR3 sequence is CASSSRDRGQSETQYF. For the CDR3, the DNA is TGTGCCAGCAGCTCCCGGGACAGGGGGCAATCGGAGACCCAGTACTTC.

V is TRBV2 and J is TRBJ1-3; possibly TRBD1 for D (6 bases). From germline, CDR1 is SNHLY and CDR2 FYNNEI. V lost 4 bases and J lost 0, with 7 bases in between. The CDR3 consists of 14 residues. CDR3 loop: CASSGQVSGNTIYF. CDR3 nucleotides: TGTGCCAGCAGTGGACAGGTCTCTGGAAACACCATATATTTT.

The genes are TRBV6-5 and TRBJ2-3; 8 positions match TRBD2. Losses at the gene ends were 6 bases for V and 1 base for J; bases not matched to a gene: 6. The CDR3 covers 15 residues. The germline V gene encodes CDR1 MNHEY and CDR2 SVGAGI. Here the CDR3 DNA reads TGTGCCAGCAGGTTAGCGGGAAGCCGCACAGATACGCAGTATTTT. This codes for CASRLAGSRTDTQYF.

The chain employs TRBV5-5 and TRBJ2-3; 7 bases align to TRBD2. Germline-derived CDR1 and CDR2 are SGHKS and YYEKEE (reference sequence). V shed 4 bases and J 4 bases; nucleotides not matched to a gene: 12. This CDR3 has 16 amino acids. The CDR3 here is CASSPPLLARADTQYF. The CDR3 bases are TGTGCCAGCAGCCCGCCATTACTAGCGAGGGCAGATACGCAGTATTTT. The variable domain in full, completed from reference TRBV5-5 and TRBJ2-3, reads DAGVTQSPTHLIKTRGQQVTLRCSPISGHKSVSWYQQVLGQGPQFIFQYYEKEERGRGNFPDRFSARQFPNYSSELNVNALLLGDSALYLCASSPPLLARADTQYFGPGTRLTVL.

V is TRBV27 and J is TRBJ1-2, with D possibly TRBD1 on 6 matching bases. CDR1 and CDR2 (germline): MNHEY, SMNVEV (reference sequence). Trimming pared 5 bases from V and 8 bases from J, leaving 15 bases between. The CDR3 has 13 amino acids. CDR3 loop: CASSPGNREGYTF. In DNA form, the CDR3 reads TGTGCCAGCAGTCCGGGGAACAGGGAAGGCTACACCTTC.

The chain recombines TRBV27 with TRBJ2-1; 11 bases fit TRBD2. J gave up 4 bases and V 2 bases, and 7 bases lay outside the gene matches. CDR3 length: 17 residues. Germline assignment: CDR1 MNHEY and CDR2 SMNVEV (reference sequence). This chain's CDR3 is CASSLHNSGREYNEQFF. CDR3 sequence (DNA): TGTGCCAGCAGTTTACATAATAGCGGGAGGGAATACAATGAGCAGTTCTTC.

The gene calls are TRBV28 and TRBJ1-5; D is ambiguous. Germline CDR1 MDHEN, CDR2 SYDVKM. The CDR3 has 15 amino acids. V gave up 2 bases and J gave up 6 bases, with 14 bases separating them. CDR3 in DNA: TGTGCCAGCAGTTTAGTGGCAGGAGGTCGTCAGCCCCAGCATTTT. This codes for CASSLVAGGRQPQHF. Drawing the rest from reference TRBV28 and TRBJ1-5, the complete variable domain is DVKVTQSSRYLVKRTGEKVFLECVQDMDHENMFWYRQDPGLGLRLIYFSYDVKMKEKGDIPEGYSVSREKKERFSLILESASTNQTSMYLCASSLVAGGRQPQHFGDGTRLSIL.